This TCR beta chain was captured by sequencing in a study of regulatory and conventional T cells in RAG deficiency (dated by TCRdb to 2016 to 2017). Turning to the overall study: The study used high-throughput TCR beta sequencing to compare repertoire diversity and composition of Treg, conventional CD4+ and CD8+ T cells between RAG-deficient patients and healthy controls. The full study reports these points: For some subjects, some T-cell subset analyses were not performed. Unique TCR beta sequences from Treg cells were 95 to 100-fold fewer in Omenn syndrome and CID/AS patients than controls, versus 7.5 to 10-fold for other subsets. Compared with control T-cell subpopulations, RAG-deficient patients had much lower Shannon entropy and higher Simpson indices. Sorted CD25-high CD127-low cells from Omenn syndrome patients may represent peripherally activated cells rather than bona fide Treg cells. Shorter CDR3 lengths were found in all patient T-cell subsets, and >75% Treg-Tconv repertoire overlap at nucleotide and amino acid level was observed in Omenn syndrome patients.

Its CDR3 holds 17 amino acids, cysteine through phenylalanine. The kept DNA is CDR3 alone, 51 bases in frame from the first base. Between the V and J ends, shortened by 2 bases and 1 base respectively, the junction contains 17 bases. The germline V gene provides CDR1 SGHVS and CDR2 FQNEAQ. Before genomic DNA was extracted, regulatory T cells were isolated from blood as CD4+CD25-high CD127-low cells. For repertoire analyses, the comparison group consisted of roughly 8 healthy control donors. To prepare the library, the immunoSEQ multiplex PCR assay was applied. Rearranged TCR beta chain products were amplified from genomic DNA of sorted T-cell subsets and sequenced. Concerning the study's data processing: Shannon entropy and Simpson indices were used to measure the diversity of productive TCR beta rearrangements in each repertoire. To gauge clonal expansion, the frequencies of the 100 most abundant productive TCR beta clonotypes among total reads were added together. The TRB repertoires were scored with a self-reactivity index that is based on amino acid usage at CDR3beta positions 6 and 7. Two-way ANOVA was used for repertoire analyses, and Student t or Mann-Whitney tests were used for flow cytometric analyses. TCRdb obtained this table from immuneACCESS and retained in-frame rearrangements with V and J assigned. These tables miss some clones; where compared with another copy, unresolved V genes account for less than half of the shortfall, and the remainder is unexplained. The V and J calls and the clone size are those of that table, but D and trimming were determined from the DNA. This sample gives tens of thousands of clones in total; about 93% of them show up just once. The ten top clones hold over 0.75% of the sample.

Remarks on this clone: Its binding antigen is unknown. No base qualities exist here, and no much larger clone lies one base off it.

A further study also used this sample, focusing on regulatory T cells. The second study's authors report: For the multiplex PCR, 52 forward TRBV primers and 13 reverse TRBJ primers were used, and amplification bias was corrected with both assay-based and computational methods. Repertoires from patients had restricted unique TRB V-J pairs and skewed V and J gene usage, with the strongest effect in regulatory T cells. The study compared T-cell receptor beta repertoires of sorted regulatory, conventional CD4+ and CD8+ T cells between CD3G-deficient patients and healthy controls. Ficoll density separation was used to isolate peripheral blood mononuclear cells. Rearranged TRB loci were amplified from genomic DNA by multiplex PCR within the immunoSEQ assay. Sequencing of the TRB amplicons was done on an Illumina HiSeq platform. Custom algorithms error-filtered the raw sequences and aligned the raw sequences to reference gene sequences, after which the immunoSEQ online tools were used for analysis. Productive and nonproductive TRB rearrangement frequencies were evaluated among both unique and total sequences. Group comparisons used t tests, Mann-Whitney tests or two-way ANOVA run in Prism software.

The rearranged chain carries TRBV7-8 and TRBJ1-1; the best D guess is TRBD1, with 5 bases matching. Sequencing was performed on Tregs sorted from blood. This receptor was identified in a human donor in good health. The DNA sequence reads TGTGCCAGCAGCTTATCCAGGGCTGCCGCCCCGAACACTGAAGCTTTCTTT. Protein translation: CASSLSRAAAPNTEAFF. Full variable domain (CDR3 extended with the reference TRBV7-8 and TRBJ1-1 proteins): GAGVSQSPRYKVAKRGQDVALRCDPISGHVSLFWYQQALGQGPEFLTYFQNEAQLDKSGLPSDRFFAERPEGSVSTLKIQRTQQEDSAVYLCASSLSRAAAPNTEAFFGQGTRLTVV.